The text below deals with one TCR beta chain. Its antigen is not known. Germline V lookup: CDR1 SGHAT, CDR2 FQNNGV. V shed 3 bases, J shed 0 bases, and the junction held 9 bases outside the gene matches. The CDR3 runs 17 residues. The data belong to a study of T cell responses to AZD1222 COVID-19 vaccine. Whole-study findings and limits: The study found Spike-specific TCR breadth and depth rose after two AZD1222 doses.

Using immunoSEQ multiplex PCR, the repertoire was profiled, and TCRdb retains in-frame clones only, with some absent. This sample yields some 150,000 clones, of which roughly 90% are seen a single time; approximately 17% belongs to the top ten. The specimen was peripheral blood, collected on day 0 of AZD1222 vaccination. The chain links TRBV11-2 to TRBJ2-5; 8 bases map to TRBD2. This TCR derives from an adult in good health. CDR3 in amino acids: CASSFPLGGGHQETQYF. CDR3 coding DNA: TGTGCCAGCAGCTTCCCCCTAGGCGGGGGGCACCAAGAGACCCAGTACTTC.